The 27 T cell receptor beta chains in this list originate from one sample, sequenced in a study of CD8 T cells in Susac syndrome. Random hexamers were used to reverse transcribe the RNA input (about 0.45 to 1 ug). TCRdb ran MiXCR on the immunoSEQ multiplex PCR reads and lists one entry per CDR3 protein. The table has 150,000 to 200,000 distinct CDR3 sequences, 85% to 95% seen once. Sequencing was done on a sample of CD8+ T cells from PBMCs. The receptors come from a human donor with multiple sclerosis.

The chain has TRBV13 and TRBJ2-5, with D unresolved. V was pared by 1 base and J by 0 bases, with 3 bases between. This CDR3 spans 13 amino acids. Germline CDR1 reads PRHDT; CDR2 reads FYEKMQ (reference sequence). The DNA of the CDR3 is TGTGCCAGCAGCTTAGCCTACCAAGAGACCCAGTACTTC. It yields the protein CASSLAYQETQYF.

The chain carries TRBV29-1 and TRBJ2-1, with 10 bases identical to TRBD2. The CDR3 sequence is 17 residues long. In germline, CDR1 is SQVTM, CDR2 ANQGSEA. The J segment lost 4 bases and the V segment lost 3 bases, leaving 12 bases of the junction unmatched. The CDR3 sequence: CSVDDLPGLASYNEQFF. Here the CDR3 DNA reads TGCAGCGTTGACGACCTCCCGGGACTAGCGTCGTACAATGAGCAGTTCTTC.

This clonotype was seen once. The chain couples TRBV9 to TRBJ2-3, with 10 bases fitting TRBD2. The ends lost 0 bases at V and 1 base at J; junction bases unmatched: 2. From germline, CDR1 is SGDLS and CDR2 YYNGEE. The CDR3 is 16 amino acids. The CDR3 region has the DNA TGTGCCAGCAGCGTAGAAGGACTAGCGGGCACAGATACGCAGTATTTT. Its protein product is CASSVEGLAGTDTQYF.

This clonotype was seen a handful of times. The rearrangement uses TRBV28 and TRBJ1-1; D gene uncertain. The V end was cut by 3 bases, the J end by 1 base, with 6 bases between. The CDR3 runs 13 residues. From germline, CDR1 is MDHEN and CDR2 SYDVKM. The CDR3 DNA is TGTGCCAGCAGTTTGATCGGGAACACTGAAGCTTTCTTT. This codes for CASSLIGNTEAFF. The whole variable domain, filled in from reference TRBV28 and TRBJ1-1, reads DVKVTQSSRYLVKRTGEKVFLECVQDMDHENMFWYRQDPGLGLRLIYFSYDVKMKEKGDIPEGYSVSREKKERFSLILESASTNQTSMYLCASSLIGNTEAFFGQGTRLTVV.

The V call is TRBV7-9, the J call TRBJ1-1; 9 bases line up with TRBD1. The ends lost 5 bases at V and 0 bases at J; junction bases unmatched: 10. CDR1 and CDR2 from the germline V gene are SEHNR and FQNEAQ (reference sequence). The CDR3 contains 17 residues. The CDR3 loop is CASSPRDRDPMNTEAFF. CDR3 DNA: TGTGCCAGCAGCCCCCGGGACAGGGACCCGATGAACACTGAAGCTTTCTTT.

The V and J genes are TRBV29-1 and TRBJ2-1; no firm D call. This CDR3 comprises 10 residues. Germline-derived CDR1 and CDR2 are SQVTM and ANQGSEA. Trimming stripped 3 bases from V and 4 bases from J, with 1 base between. CDR3 loop: CSVDYNEQFF. CDR3 nucleotides: TGCAGCGTTGATTACAATGAGCAGTTCTTC.

This sequence joins TRBV9 and TRBJ2-3, with TRBD2 matching 8 bases. Per germline, CDR1 SGDLS and CDR2 YYNGEE. The CDR3 is 13 amino acids. Germline trimming cut 4 bases from V and 8 bases from J; bases unmatched to any gene: 6. CDR3 residues: CASSTERGGTQYF. The CDR3, as DNA: TGTGCCAGCAGCACAGAACGGGGGGGTACGCAGTATTTT. The full variable domain, in which reference TRBV9 and TRBJ2-3 provide the parts outside the CDR3, is DSGVTQTPKHLITATGQRVTLRCSPRSGDLSVYWYQQSLDQGLQFLIQYYNGEERAKGNILERFSAQQFPDLHSELNLSSLELGDSALYFCASSTERGGTQYFGPGTRLTVL.

The rearrangement uses TRBV29-1 and TRBJ2-5; 7 bases line up with TRBD1. This CDR3 region has 12 residues. The V gene end was trimmed by 6 bases and the J gene end by 6 bases; junction bases not matched to a gene: 7. Per the germline V gene, CDR1 is SQVTM and CDR2 is ANQGSEA. CDR3 residues: CSVHRGEKTQYF. As DNA, the CDR3 is TGCAGCGTGCACAGGGGCGAAAAGACCCAGTACTTC.

The chain is built from TRBV29-1 and TRBJ1-4, with 7 bases identical to TRBD1. V lost 1 base, J lost 7 bases, and 9 bases stayed unmatched. The germline V gene encodes CDR1 SQVTM and CDR2 ANQGSEA. CDR3 length: 15 amino acids. The CDR3: CSVEGQGRGSEKLFF. In DNA, the CDR3 is TGCAGCGTTGAAGGACAGGGCAGGGGAAGTGAAAAACTGTTTTTT. Based on the CDR3 plus reference TRBV29-1 and TRBJ1-4, the full variable domain is SAVISQKPSRDICQRGTSLTIQCQVDSQVTMMFWYRQQPGQSLTLIATANQGSEATYESGFVIDKFPISRPNLTFSTLTVSNMSPEDSSIYLCSVEGQGRGSEKLFFGSGTQLSVL.

The genes are TRBV30 and TRBJ2-1; the D gene is possibly TRBD1 (6 bases). This CDR3 has 13 residues. Germline V CDR1 and CDR2: GTSNPN, SVGIG (reference sequence). V was pared by 3 bases and J by 3 bases, with 9 bases between. As DNA, the CDR3 is TGTGCCTGGAGGGACAGAGGCTACAATGAGCAGTTCTTC. Protein product: CAWRDRGYNEQFF.

V usage is TRBV20-1 and J usage is TRBJ1-3; tentative D call: TRBD1 (6 bases). Trimming shortened V by 6 bases and J by 4 bases, and 13 bases separated the two germline ends. This CDR3 is 13 amino acids long. CDR1 DFQATT and CDR2 SNEGSKA come from the germline V gene (reference sequence). CDR3 bases: TGCAGTGCCAAGGGAAGGGGGGGAAACACCATATATTTT. Protein product: CSAKGRGGNTIYF.

The V and J genes are TRBV7-9 and TRBJ2-1, with TRBD2 identical over 13 bases. Germline loops: CDR1 SEHNR, CDR2 FQNEAQ (reference sequence). Germline trimming cut 5 bases from V and 6 bases from J; bases unmatched to any gene: 10. CDR3 length: 17 amino acids. The CDR3 bases are TGTGCCAGCAGCCTCCGGACTAGCGGGAGATTTCGCAATGAGCAGTTCTTC. Translating it yields CASSLRTSGRFRNEQFF.

The V call is TRBV5-6, the J call TRBJ2-5, with a weak D call TRBD2 (5 bases). CDR3 length equals 13 residues. In germline, CDR1 is SGHDT, CDR2 YYEEEE. V was trimmed by 6 bases and J by 1 base, leaving 10 bases between them. The DNA of the CDR3 is TGTGCCAGCAAGGACGGGATCCAAGAGACCCAGTACTTC. Translating gives CASKDGIQETQYF. Looking up the rest from reference TRBV5-6 and TRBJ2-5 gives the full variable domain: DAGVTQSPTHLIKTRGQQVTLRCSPKSGHDTVSWYQQALGQGPQFIFQYYEEEERQRGNFPDRFSGHQFPNYSSELNVNALLLGDSALYLCASKDGIQETQYFGPGTRLLVL.

V gene TRBV20-1 combines with J gene TRBJ2-1, with TRBD2 matching 9 bases. The CDR3 spans 14 residues. Per the germline V gene, CDR1 is DFQATT and CDR2 is SNEGSKA (reference sequence). Trimming cost V 2 bases and J 7 bases; bases outside gene matches: 6. CDR3 protein: CSARIAGERNEQFF. The CDR3 DNA is TGCAGTGCTAGAATAGCGGGGGAGAGGAATGAGCAGTTCTTC.

The CDR3 DNA is TGTGCCAGCAGCTTAGGGCTCCTGGTCACAGATACGCAGTATTTT. Translation: CASSLGLLVTDTQYF. The chain has TRBV7-3 and TRBJ2-3; the D is unclear. Trimming removed 2 bases at V and 2 bases at J, with 11 bases between. This CDR3 comprises 15 residues. The germline CDR1 and CDR2 sequences are SGHTA and FQGTGA.

J is TRBJ1-2 and V is TRBV7-9, with D possibly TRBD1 on 6 matching bases. The CDR3 has 12 amino acids. Germline V CDR1 and CDR2: SEHNR, FQNEAQ (reference sequence). V gave up 5 bases and J gave up 8 bases, with 12 bases separating them. CDR3 DNA: TGTGCCAGCAGCCGGGGACAACCGGGCTACACCTTC. Translating it yields CASSRGQPGYTF.

V is TRBV7-9 and J is TRBJ1-5; D ambiguous. Germline V gives CDR1 SEHNR, CDR2 FQNEAQ (reference sequence). CDR3 size: 12 residues. V lost 6 bases to trimming and J lost 2 bases, with 5 bases between them. CDR3 region: CASRDGNQPQHF. The CDR3 region has the DNA TGTGCCAGCAGAGATGGCAATCAGCCCCAGCATTTT.

The V call is TRBV30, the J call TRBJ1-2; 10 nucleotides match TRBD1. The J segment lost 4 bases and the V segment lost 6 bases, leaving 8 bases of the junction unmatched. The length of the CDR3 is 14 residues. Germline V gene lookup returns CDR1 GTSNPN and CDR2 SVGIG (reference sequence). CDR3 in DNA: TGTGCCTGCTTGGGACAGGGGTTTCCCTATGGCTACACCTTC. Translation: CACLGQGFPYGYTF. Complete variable domain (other parts from reference TRBV30 and TRBJ1-2): SQTIHQWPATLVQPVGSPLSLECTVEGTSNPNLYWYRQAAGRGLQLLFYSVGIGQISSEVPQNLSASRPQDRQFILSSKKLLLSDSGFYLCACLGQGFPYGYTFGSGTRLTVV.

This clonotype was observed a single time. CDR3 in DNA: TGTGCCAGCAGTTTAGTGGTCTATGAGCAGTTCTTC. It encodes CASSLVVYEQFF. The J gene is TRBJ2-1, the V gene TRBV12-3 or TRBV12-4; no firm D call. CDR3 length: 12 residues. Trimming removed 1 base from V and 8 bases from J, with 6 bases in between.

The gene calls are TRBV14 and TRBJ2-2; D uncertain. V was cut by 5 bases and J by 0 bases, with 13 bases left in between. The CDR3 has 16 amino acids. Germline assignment: CDR1 SGHDN and CDR2 FVKESK. The CDR3 region has the DNA TGTGCCAGCAGCACCCTACAGTACCCGAACACCGGGGAGCTGTTTTTT. It encodes CASSTLQYPNTGELFF.

The chain employs TRBV5-4 and TRBJ2-3; no clear D. The V end was cut by 4 bases, the J end by 6 bases, with 15 bases between. CDR1 and CDR2 (germline): SGHNT, YYREEE (reference sequence). The CDR3 has 14 residues. The CDR3 DNA reads TGTGCCAGCAGCCGTCACTTGCCCTCGGATACGCAGTATTTT. This translates into CASSRHLPSDTQYF.

The CDR3: CASSSTVAKNIQYF. DNA of the CDR3: TGCGCCAGCAGCTCGACTGTAGCCAAAAACATTCAGTACTTC. V is TRBV5-1 and J is TRBJ2-4; D uncertain. CDR3 size: 14 residues. CDR1 is SGHRS, CDR2 YFSETQ, per germline. Trimming shortened V by 3 bases and J by 0 bases, and 7 bases separated the two germline ends.

The V gene is TRBV9, the J gene TRBJ2-1; D not certain. Germline CDR1 and CDR2: SGDLS and YYNGEE. There are 11 residues in the CDR3. Trimming stripped 7 bases from V and 7 bases from J, with 9 bases between. The CDR3 coding sequence is TGTGCCAGCGAGAGGCAAAATGAGCAGTTCTTC. Translated, it gives CASERQNEQFF.

The rearrangement uses TRBV13 and TRBJ2-1; D might be TRBD2 (5 bases). Germline V CDR1 and CDR2: PRHDT, FYEKMQ (reference sequence). The CDR3 is 15 residues long. Trimming shortened V by 1 base and J by 3 bases, and 10 bases separated the two germline ends. CDR3 sequence (DNA): TGTGCCAGCAGCTTAGCTAGCAGAAACTACAATGAGCAGTTCTTC. Translation: CASSLASRNYNEQFF.

The gene calls are TRBV30 and TRBJ2-7; D gene uncertain. This CDR3 is 11 amino acids long. CDR1 is GTSNPN and CDR2 is SVGIG in the germline V gene (reference sequence). Trimming took off 1 base at V and 3 bases at J, with 4 bases between the two ends. CDR3: CAWSGSYEQYF. As DNA, the CDR3 is TGTGCCTGGAGTGGTAGCTACGAGCAGTACTTC.

The CDR3 region is CASSYRDRANYGYTF. CDR3 sequence (DNA): TGTGCCAGCAGCTACCGGGACAGGGCTAACTATGGCTACACCTTC. The V call is TRBV5-6, the J call TRBJ1-2; TRBD1 matches at 9 bases. Per the germline V gene, CDR1 is SGHDT and CDR2 is YYEEEE. The CDR3 has 15 residues. The V gene end was trimmed by 3 bases and the J gene end by 0 bases; junction bases not matched to a gene: 3.

This CDR3 reads CASTIAPGGDHEQYF. The CDR3 DNA reads TGTGCCAGCACCATCGCCCCTGGCGGGGATCACGAGCAGTACTTC. The V and J genes are TRBV13 and TRBJ2-7; the D gene is possibly TRBD2 (6 bases). Germline V gene lookup returns CDR1 PRHDT and CDR2 FYEKMQ (reference sequence). Trimming removed 7 bases from V and 5 bases from J, with 21 bases in between. There are 15 residues in the CDR3.